Below are 32 T cell receptor beta chains sequenced from a single sample in a study of CD4 and CD8 cells across lung adenocarcinoma regions. Using its own MiXCR run on the PCR reads, TCRdb lists one record per CDR3 protein. The sample records approximately 19,000 distinct CDR3 sequences, around 46% being singletons. The sequencing sample was made of CD8+ T cells from the margin of a lung tumor. The receptors here all came from a male donor with lung adenocarcinoma. The CD4 and CD8 labels of this study may be unreliable.

This clonotype was seen a few times. The chain has TRBV3-1 and TRBJ2-1, with TRBD2 identical over 10 bases. This CDR3 has 12 residues. Germline V gene sequence: CDR1 LGHDT, CDR2 YNNKEL (reference sequence). With 4 bases clipped from V and 16 bases from J, the junction kept 7 bases outside the gene matches. This chain's CDR3 is CASSPLAGESFF. As DNA, the CDR3 is TGTGCCAGCAGCCCCCTAGCGGGAGAAAGTTTCTTC.

The chain is built from TRBV30 and TRBJ2-1; D may be TRBD1 or TRBD2 (6 bases each). Germline CDR1 reads GTSNPN; CDR2 reads SVGIG (reference sequence). The CDR3 has 12 amino acids. V shed 3 bases and J shed 5 bases, with 8 bases lying between them. The CDR3 spells CAWSGGHNEQFF. DNA for the CDR3: TGTGCCTGGAGCGGGGGCCACAATGAGCAGTTCTTC.

This rearrangement joins TRBV6-1 to TRBJ2-1; D is possibly TRBD1 or TRBD2 (5 bases each). This CDR3 has 14 amino acids. Trimming pared 4 bases from V and 10 bases from J, leaving 17 bases between. Germline assignment: CDR1 MNHNS and CDR2 SASEGT. The CDR3 DNA follows: TGTGCCAGCAGTGTAGGGGAGTTCTCCTACGAGCAGTTCTTC. Translated: CASSVGEFSYEQFF.

The table lists this clonotype with a count of one. The chain recombines TRBV4-1 with TRBJ2-2; D unclear. There are 18 residues in the CDR3. The V and J ends lost 2 bases and 8 bases respectively, with 24 bases between them. Germline V gives CDR1 MGHRA, CDR2 YSYEKL. The DNA of the CDR3 is TGCGCCAGCAGCCAACTGCAAATTCCGGGCACAGACCAGGGGGAGCTGTTTTTT. Protein product: CASSQLQIPGTDQGELFF.

A note on this clonotype: At one boundary the junction diverges from the germline segment, which might be a read error. The chain uses TRBV27 and TRBJ2-4; a possible D gene is TRBD2 (6 bases). This CDR3 is 15 amino acids long. Germline values: CDR1 MNHEY, CDR2 SMNVEV (reference sequence). The CDR3 is CGSSAGTCDTNTQYF. CDR3 DNA sequence: TGTGGCAGCAGTGCGGGGACGTGCGACACAAACACTCAGTACTTC.

With regard to this clonotype: Lacking the conserved final phenylalanine or tryptophan, this CDR3 likely reflects a read error. The DNA is left out, because the CDR3 cannot be placed on it with certainty; the CDR3 is given as TCRdb lists it. The V gene is TRBV18, the J gene TRBJ2-1; the D call of TRBD1 is as the table states it, not checked on the DNA. Germline V gives CDR1 KGHSH, CDR2 LQKENI. Both ends counted, the CDR3 spans 11 residues. The CDR3 sequence is CIFSRDRVSPC.

The chain carries TRBV7-2 and TRBJ2-2; 8 bases match TRBD1. CDR1 and CDR2 from the germline V gene are SGHTA and FQGNSA. V shed 1 base and J 8 bases; nucleotides not matched to a gene: 9. CDR3 length: 16 residues. The CDR3 DNA reads TGTGCCAGCAGCTTAGGTGGGCAGGGGGCATCAGGGGAGCTGTTTTTT. This translates into CASSLGGQGASGELFF.

This clonotype was counted at least ten times. This chain links TRBV6-1 with TRBJ1-2; perhaps TRBD1 as D (5 bases). The CDR3 is 13 residues long. Germline CDR1 reads MNHNS; CDR2 reads SASEGT. V was trimmed by 6 bases and J by 4 bases, leaving 12 bases between them. In DNA form, the CDR3 reads TGTGCCAGCAGCTGGGGGATACTCTATGGCTACACCTTC. This encodes CASSWGILYGYTF.

The table lists this clonotype with many counts. The chain joins TRBV20-1 to TRBJ2-1, with 8 bases identical to TRBD1. The V and J ends lost 0 bases and 7 bases, in that order; junction bases with no gene match: 20. This CDR3 comprises 19 residues. The germline V gene encodes CDR1 DFQATT and CDR2 SNEGSKA (reference sequence). CDR3 DNA: TGCAGTGCTAGAGAAAAAGCCAGGACAGGGAAGGTCCTGATGAATGAGCAGTTCTTC. Translation gives CSAREKARTGKVLMNEQFF.

About this clonotype: Germline is not matched at one junction end, which may reflect a read error. The gene calls are TRBV10-3 and TRBJ2-5, with D perhaps matching TRBD2 (5 bases). The J call may be in error: the DNA end matches TRBJ2-1 better. Germline V gene data show CDR1 as ENHRY and CDR2 as SYGVKD. CDR3 length equals 12 residues. The CDR3 is CAVTDSDNEQFF. The CDR3 DNA is TGTGCCGTCACGGACTCCGACAATGAGCAGTTCTTC.

A remark on this clonotype: Germline is not matched at one junction end, which may reflect a read error. V and J are TRBV6-1 and TRBJ2-3, with D perhaps given as TRBD1 or TRBD2 (5 bases each). CDR1 is MNHNS, CDR2 SASEGT, per germline. The CDR3 extends over 14 amino acids. CDR3 DNA sequence: TGTGCCAGCACGGGGCAGCCAGGCACAGACACGCAGTATTTT. Translating gives CASTGQPGTDTQYF.

About this clonotype: Sequence at one end of the junction differs from germline and may be a read error. This chain uses TRBV6-1 with TRBJ2-4; D is uncertain. The J call is in doubt because the DNA end fits TRBJ2-3 better. Germline loops: CDR1 MNHNS, CDR2 SASEGT. The CDR3 has 13 amino acids. CDR3: CASGVRGTDTQYF. The CDR3 DNA follows: TGTGCCAGCGGCGTGCGAGGCACAGACACGCAGTATTTT.

This clonotype was detected a few times. The chain links TRBV28 to TRBJ2-3; 8 bases map to TRBD2. Looked up from germline, CDR1 is MDHEN and CDR2 is SYDVKM. This CDR3 is built from 15 residues. J was trimmed by 0 bases and V by 6 bases; bases with no gene match: 5. The CDR3 spells CASSPSGRSTDTQYF. CDR3 bases: TGTGCCAGCAGCCCTAGCGGGCGAAGCACAGATACGCAGTATTTT.

This rearrangement joins TRBV27 to TRBJ2-1, with 9 bases that match TRBD2. The CDR3 is 15 residues long. Germline-derived CDR1 and CDR2 are MNHEY and SMNVEV (reference sequence). Trimming took 3 bases from V and 4 from J; bases not matched to a gene: 4. CDR3 sequence: CASSFASGVYNEQFF. DNA of the CDR3: TGTGCCAGCAGTTTTGCTAGCGGGGTTTACAATGAGCAGTTCTTC.

Comments on this clonotype: One end of the junction is discordant with germline, which a read error may explain. The CDR3, as DNA: TGTGCCAGCAGCCAATTAGAGACGCAGTACTTT. Amino acids: CASSQLETQYF. The V call is TRBV3-1, the J call TRBJ2-3; the D is unclear. The CDR3 is 11 amino acids. Per the germline V gene, CDR1 is LGHDT and CDR2 is YNNKEL (reference sequence).

This sequence joins TRBV28 and TRBJ2-1; 8 nucleotides match TRBD2. The DNA end is more similar to TRBJ2-5, so the J call may be wrong. The CDR3 totals 15 residues. Germline values: CDR1 MDHEN, CDR2 SYDVKM. The CDR3 nucleotides are TGTGCCAGCAGTTCCGGGGCGGGGGGAGGAGAGACCCAGTACTTC. Translated, it gives CASSSGAGGGETQYF.

The sample holds one count of this clonotype. V usage is TRBV23-1 and J usage is TRBJ2-2, with 13 bases identical to TRBD2. TRBV23-1 is identified as an open reading frame with a role that is uncertain. The CDR3 extends over 19 amino acids. Trimming cost V 0 bases and J 3 bases; bases outside gene matches: 7. The CDR3 DNA reads TGCGCCAGCAGTCAATCCCGGAAGACTAGCGGGAGGTACACCGGGGAGCTGTTTTTT. It encodes CASSQSRKTSGRYTGELFF.

This chain links TRBV20-1 with TRBJ2-7; D is uncertain. The CDR3 is made up of 13 amino acids. Trimming pared 6 bases from V and 0 bases from J, leaving 12 bases between. Looked up from germline, CDR1 is DFQATT and CDR2 is SNEGSKA (reference sequence). CDR3 amino acids: CSALSAYSYEQYF. CDR3 sequence (DNA): TGCAGTGCCCTATCAGCTTACTCCTACGAGCAGTACTTC.

The chain links TRBV4-1 to TRBJ1-1; unclear D gene. Deletions cut 3 bases from V and 7 bases from J, with 9 bases between. The germline V gene encodes CDR1 MGHRA and CDR2 YSYEKL. CDR3 size: 12 residues. Here the CDR3 DNA reads TGCGCCAGCAGCCAGGGCGGAATTGAAGCTTTCTTT. Translation: CASSQGGIEAFF.

The V gene is TRBV14, the J gene TRBJ1-2; TRBD1 is a possible D gene (6 bases). V shed 4 bases and J shed 2 bases, with 14 bases lying between them. CDR3 size: 15 residues. From germline, CDR1 is SGHDN and CDR2 FVKESK. The CDR3 loop reads CASSPYRDRNYGYTF. CDR3 nucleotide sequence: TGTGCCAGCAGCCCCTACCGAGACAGGAACTATGGCTACACCTTC.

On this clonotype itself: A read error may account for a junction end that differs from germline. The chain links TRBV6-5 to TRBJ2-4, with TRBD2 matching over 12 bases. Germline assignment: CDR1 MNHEY and CDR2 SVGAGI. This CDR3 has 19 amino acids. Written as DNA, the CDR3 is TGTGCCAGCAGTTTCCTAGCGGGAGGGGGGCTGTATATCAAAGATACGCAGTACTTT. This encodes CASSFLAGGGLYIKDTQYF.

Comment on this clonotype: A junction end diverges from the germline sequence, so it may reflect a read error. The V gene is TRBV12-5, the J gene TRBJ2-5; D is possibly TRBD2 (7 bases). In germline, CDR1 is LGHNT, CDR2 FRNRAP. This CDR3 has 14 amino acids. This chain's CDR3 is CAGGGGGYQETQYF. CDR3 bases: TGTGCGGGGGGGGGGGGCGGGTACCAAGAGACCCAGTACTTT. Based on the CDR3 plus reference TRBV12-5 and TRBJ2-5, the full variable domain is DARVTQTPRHKVTEMGQEVTMRCQPILGHNTVFWYRQTMMQGLELLAYFRNRAPLDDSGMPKDRFSAEMPDATLATLKIQPSEPRDSAVYFCAGGGGGYQETQYFGPGTRLLVL.

There are many counts of this clonotype. V and J are TRBV6-1 and TRBJ2-1; D not certain. The assigned J gene may be wrong: the sequence end matches TRBJ2-7 better. CDR1 and CDR2 (germline): MNHNS, SASEGT. This CDR3 contains 12 residues. DNA of the CDR3: TGTGCCAGCTACGAGGATCCCTACGAGCAGTACTTC. Translation gives CASYEDPYEQYF.

This clonotype came up a few times. V usage is TRBV3-1 and J usage is TRBJ2-5; D is unresolved. The V gene's germline CDR1 is LGHDT and CDR2 YNNKEL (reference sequence). This CDR3 comprises 13 residues. V dropped 3 bases and J dropped 1 base, with 6 bases sitting between them. In nucleotides, the CDR3 is TGTGCCAGCAGCCAGTCCGTCCAAGAGACCCAGTACTTC. It codes for CASSQSVQETQYF.

The chain combines TRBV6-5 with TRBJ2-1, with D uncertain. The V end lost 2 bases, the J end lost 1 base, and 15 bases lay between the germline ends. Germline V gene lookup returns CDR1 MNHEY and CDR2 SVGAGI. The CDR3 sequence is 17 residues long. The chain's CDR3 is CASSYGPPAFSYNEQFF. CDR3 coding DNA: TGTGCCAGCAGTTACGGTCCGCCCGCGTTTTCCTACAATGAGCAGTTCTTC.

Comment on this clonotype: Compared with germline, one end of the junction differs, possibly owing to a read error. The chain couples TRBV6-1 to TRBJ2-3; D is unresolved. This CDR3 is 15 amino acids long. Germline V CDR1 and CDR2: MNHNS, SASEGT. The CDR3: CASSKVVRAKNTQYF. The DNA of the CDR3 is TGTGCCAGCTCCAAGGTCGTGCGAGCCAAAAATACGCAGTATTTC.

The CDR3 nucleotides read TGTGCCAGCAGTTTGCAGGGGGGGTACGGGGCCAACGTCCTGACTTTC. This sequence encodes CASSLQGGYGANVLTF. The rearrangement links TRBV25-1 to TRBJ2-6; D might be TRBD1 or TRBD2, each matching 7 bases. Germline loops: CDR1 MGHDK, CDR2 SYGVNS. Trimming stripped 5 bases from V and 4 bases from J, with 15 bases between. CDR3 size: 16 residues.

V usage is TRBV10-3 and J usage is TRBJ2-1; weak D call: TRBD1 (5 bases). From germline, CDR1 is ENHRY and CDR2 SYGVKD. The CDR3 loop spans 15 amino acids. Trimming cost V 6 bases and J 8 bases, with 20 bases left between them. The CDR3 here is CAIRSQGASSDEQFF. As DNA, the CDR3 is TGTGCCATCAGATCCCAAGGGGCGAGCAGCGATGAGCAGTTCTTC.

V usage is TRBV6-5 and J usage is TRBJ1-5; possible D gene TRBD1, 6 bases. The CDR3 consists of 13 residues. V gave up 1 base and J gave up 7 bases, with 8 bases separating them. CDR1 is MNHEY, CDR2 SVGAGI, per germline. The CDR3 region has the DNA TGTGCCAGCAGTTACTACAGGGACCAGCCCCAGCATTTT. Its translation: CASSYYRDQPQHF.

CDR3 bases: TGTGCCAGCAGTTACGCTAGCGGGACCTACAATGAGCAGTTCTTC. This sequence encodes CASSYASGTYNEQFF. The chain links TRBV6-2 or TRBV6-3 to TRBJ2-1; 9 bases fit TRBD2. The CDR3 covers 15 residues. V gave up 2 bases and J gave up 2 bases; unmatched junction bases: 1. Germline V gene lookup returns CDR1 MNHEY and CDR2 SVGEGT.

There are many counts of this clonotype. The DNA for the CDR3 is TGTGCCAGCAGTGAACTCTCGGGCAATGAGCAGTACTTC. Protein sequence: CASSELSGNEQYF. The rearrangement uses TRBV6-1 and TRBJ2-4, with D unresolved. The CDR3 runs to 13 residues. Germline CDR1 reads MNHNS; CDR2 reads SASEGT. With 2 bases removed from V and 13 bases from J, the gap between germline ends came to 15 bases.

The V gene is TRBV10-1, the J gene TRBJ2-4; TRBD2 is a possible D gene (6 bases). With 8 bases removed from V and 13 bases from J, the gap between germline ends came to 27 bases. Germline V lookup: CDR1 WNHNN, CDR2 SYGVQD (reference sequence). The length of the CDR3 is 15 residues. This chain's CDR3 is CASVAGRWAKNTQYF. The CDR3 bases are TGCGCCAGCGTTGCGGGGCGGTGGGCCAAAAACACGCAGTACTTC.